Presented here are 29 T cell receptor beta chains from one specimen sequenced in a study of blood T cell repertoires in COVID-19. Generated by immunoSEQ multiplex PCR, the TCRdb table keeps only in-frame clones and is missing some. The repertoire consists of 140,000 or so clones, with just under 90% occurring once and the leading ten covering approximately 11%. What was sequenced was peripheral blood. These receptors were obtained from a woman of 80 years or more with acute or convalescent COVID-19.

This sequence joins TRBV7-9 and TRBJ1-5; D is uncertain. The germline CDR1 and CDR2 sequences are SEHNR and FQNEAQ (reference sequence). CDR3 size: 13 residues. V dropped 3 bases and J dropped 5 bases, with 8 bases sitting between them. The CDR3 nucleotides read TGTGCCAGCAGCTTTGATTCGGATCAGCCCCAGCATTTT. Its protein is CASSFDSDQPQHF. The variable domain in full, completed from reference TRBV7-9 and TRBJ1-5, reads DTGVSQNPRHKITKRGQNVTFRCDPISEHNRLYWYRQTLGQGPEFLTYFQNEAQLEKSRLLSDRFSAERPKGSFSTLEIQRTEQGDSAMYLCASSFDSDQPQHFGDGTRLSIL.

CDR3 bases: TGTGCCTGGAGTATGACAGGAGGAGGTCAGCCCCAGCATTTT. Translated, it gives CAWSMTGGGQPQHF. The chain links TRBV30 to TRBJ1-5, with D tentatively TRBD1 (6 bases). CDR3 length: 14 residues. Trimming left V 2 bases short and J 6 bases short, with 14 bases between. CDR1 GTSNPN and CDR2 SVGIG come from the germline V gene (reference sequence).

The chain recombines TRBV12-5 with TRBJ2-3; no firm D call. V lost 5 bases to trimming and J lost 4 bases, with 7 bases between them. CDR1 and CDR2 (germline): LGHNT, FRNRAP. The CDR3 is 12 residues long. This CDR3 reads CASGPSPDTQYF. CDR3 DNA: TGTGCTAGTGGTCCCTCCCCAGATACGCAGTATTTT.

The chain employs TRBV7-8 and TRBJ2-2; TRBD2 agrees at 9 bases. The CDR3 has 16 residues. Germline assignment: CDR1 SGHVS and CDR2 FQNEAQ. V shed 5 bases and J 4 bases; nucleotides not matched to a gene: 8. The CDR3 DNA is TGTGCCAGCAGCCTAATAGCGGGGGCCGCCACCGGGGAGCTGTTTTTT. The encoded protein is CASSLIAGAATGELFF.

The V call is TRBV7-2, the J call TRBJ2-4, with D possibly matching TRBD2 (7 bases). In germline, CDR1 is SGHTA, CDR2 FQGNSA. Trimming removed 5 bases at V and 7 bases at J, with 15 bases between. This CDR3 comprises 14 residues. CDR3 protein: CASSPVGGLNIQYF. The CDR3 DNA follows: TGTGCCAGCAGCCCAGTCGGGGGGCTCAACATTCAGTACTTC. The variable domain in full, with the rest retrieved from reference TRBV7-2 and TRBJ2-4, is GAGVSQSPSNKVTEKGKDVELRCDPISGHTALYWYRQSLGQGLEFLIYFQGNSAPDKSGLPSDRFSAERTGGSVSTLTIQRTQQEDSAVYLCASSPVGGLNIQYFGAGTRLSVL.

The chain recombines TRBV4-1 with TRBJ1-2; D possibly corresponds to TRBD1 (6 bases). V gave up 4 bases and J gave up 0 bases, with 12 bases separating them. The V gene's germline CDR1 is MGHRA and CDR2 YSYEKL. This CDR3 has 15 residues. In DNA, the CDR3 is TGCGCCAGCAGCCGACCACAGGGACCTAACTATGGCTACACCTTC. Protein product: CASSRPQGPNYGYTF.

The V call is TRBV10-3, the J call TRBJ1-1; 11 positions match TRBD1. J lost 9 bases, V lost 2 bases, and 2 bases had no gene match. Germline V CDR1 and CDR2: ENHRY, SYGVKD. The CDR3 totals 13 residues. The CDR3: CAISEGQGAKAFF. DNA for the CDR3: TGTGCCATCAGTGAGGGACAGGGGGCGAAAGCTTTCTTT.

The V and J genes are TRBV7-6 and TRBJ2-1; TRBD1 matches at 8 bases. V lost 6 bases to trimming and J lost 4 bases; unmatched junction nucleotides: 8. The CDR3 covers 15 residues. The germline V gene has CDR1 SGHVS and CDR2 FNYEAQ. The CDR3 loop reads CASSYRQGMYNEQFF. The CDR3 coding sequence is TGTGCCAGCAGTTACAGACAGGGGATGTACAATGAGCAGTTCTTC.

This sequence joins TRBV5-1 and TRBJ1-1, with D possibly matching TRBD1 (6 bases). The germline V gene has CDR1 SGHRS and CDR2 YFSETQ. The CDR3 length is 14 residues. Trimming stripped 4 bases from V and 1 base from J, with 11 bases between. CDR3 bases: TGCGCCAGCAGCCCCGACAGGCCGAACACTGAAGCTTTCTTT. Its translation: CASSPDRPNTEAFF.

The genes are TRBV27 and TRBJ2-1, with TRBD1 identical over 7 bases. The V gene end was trimmed by 0 bases and the J gene end by 3 bases; junction bases not matched to a gene: 2. The CDR3 loop spans 15 amino acids. From germline, CDR1 is MNHEY and CDR2 SMNVEV (reference sequence). The CDR3 region is CASSLSGQRYNEQFF. CDR3 DNA: TGTGCCAGCAGTTTATCGGGACAGCGCTACAATGAGCAGTTCTTC.

The chain employs TRBV29-1 and TRBJ1-1, with TRBD1 identical over 7 bases. The V and J ends lost 6 bases and 1 base, in that order; junction bases with no gene match: 5. Germline V CDR1 and CDR2: SQVTM, ANQGSEA. This CDR3 spans 13 amino acids. CDR3 sequence (DNA): TGCAGCGTGGGAACAGGGGCGAACACTGAAGCTTTCTTT. Protein sequence: CSVGTGANTEAFF. Using reference TRBV29-1 and TRBJ1-1 for the parts outside the CDR3, the full variable domain is SAVISQKPSRDICQRGTSLTIQCQVDSQVTMMFWYRQQPGQSLTLIATANQGSEATYESGFVIDKFPISRPNLTFSTLTVSNMSPEDSSIYLCSVGTGANTEAFFGQGTRLTVV.

The J gene is TRBJ2-7, the V gene TRBV5-1; the match to TRBD1 covers 9 bases. Germline V gene lookup returns CDR1 SGHRS and CDR2 YFSETQ. CDR3 size: 15 residues. V was clipped by 7 bases and J by 6 bases; unmatched bases: 14. CDR3 nucleotides: TGCGCCAGCGGGCCCGGGGGGACAGGGAACTTCGAGCAGTACTTC. Encoded protein: CASGPGGTGNFEQYF.

This clone showed up just a few times. This chain uses TRBV14 with TRBJ1-4; D might be TRBD1 (6 bases). The germline CDR1 and CDR2 sequences are SGHDN and FVKESK. The CDR3 is made up of 14 amino acids. V dropped 1 base and J dropped 9 bases, with 12 bases sitting between them. The chain's CDR3 is CASSQARGGKKLFF. The CDR3, as DNA: TGTGCCAGCAGCCAAGCCAGGGGTGGGAAAAAACTGTTTTTT.

This sequence joins TRBV13 and TRBJ1-4; D is uncertain. The germline CDR1 and CDR2 sequences are PRHDT and FYEKMQ (reference sequence). The CDR3 sequence is 15 residues long. Trimming stripped 2 bases from V and 5 bases from J, with 12 bases between. The CDR3 reads CASSLRPGRNEKLFF. DNA for the CDR3: TGTGCCAGCAGCTTACGCCCCGGTAGAAATGAAAAACTGTTTTTT.

The chain employs TRBV7-9 and TRBJ2-1, with TRBD1 identical over 7 bases. Trimming cost V 3 bases and J 5 bases; bases outside gene matches: 7. The CDR3 has 15 residues. The V gene's germline CDR1 is SEHNR and CDR2 FQNEAQ (reference sequence). CDR3 region: CASSLGQTENNEQFF. The CDR3 DNA sequence: TGTGCCAGCAGCTTGGGACAGACGGAGAACAATGAGCAGTTCTTC. Using reference TRBV7-9 and TRBJ2-1 for the parts outside the CDR3, the full variable domain is DTGVSQNPRHKITKRGQNVTFRCDPISEHNRLYWYRQTLGQGPEFLTYFQNEAQLEKSRLLSDRFSAERPKGSFSTLEIQRTEQGDSAMYLCASSLGQTENNEQFFGPGTRLTVL.

V is TRBV5-1 and J is TRBJ2-7; 16 bases map to TRBD2. There are 17 residues in the CDR3. With V trimmed by 4 bases and J by 1 base, 5 bases remained unmatched. Germline loops: CDR1 SGHRS, CDR2 YFSETQ. In nucleotides, the CDR3 is TGCGCCAGCAGCACGGGACTAGCGGGGGGGCGGTCCTACGAGCAGTACTTC. Amino acids: CASSTGLAGGRSYEQYF.

This chain joins TRBV3-1 (or the pseudogene TRBV3-2) and TRBJ1-4, with 11 bases matching TRBD1. The V gene end was trimmed by 4 bases and the J gene end by 8 bases; junction bases not matched to a gene: 9. Germline CDR1 LGHDT, CDR2 YNNKEL (reference sequence). The CDR3 is made up of 16 amino acids. The CDR3 region has the DNA TGTGCCAGCAGCCGCGAATCCGGGACAGGGGGAGAAAAACTGTTTTTT. Translation: CASSRESGTGGEKLFF.

The CDR3 loop reads CSVARQIQETQYF. DNA for the CDR3: TGCAGCGTTGCGAGACAAATTCAAGAGACCCAGTACTTC. The chain is built from TRBV29-1 and TRBJ2-5; D gene uncertain. V lost 4 bases and J lost 2, with 11 bases in between. CDR3 length equals 13 residues. Germline V gives CDR1 SQVTM, CDR2 ANQGSEA.

In its sample, this clone was seen once. CDR3 residues: CASSLASTETYNEQFF. CDR3 DNA sequence: TGTGCCAGCAGCTTAGCCTCCACAGAAACCTACAATGAGCAGTTCTTC. The J gene is TRBJ2-1, the V gene TRBV7-2; no clear D gene. The V end was cut by 0 bases, the J end by 2 bases, with 11 bases between. The CDR3 totals 16 residues. From germline, CDR1 is SGHTA and CDR2 FQGNSA.

The chain has TRBV30 and TRBJ1-4, with 7 bases fitting TRBD1. This CDR3 has 12 residues. V dropped 3 bases and J dropped 8; count of bases not matched to a gene: 3. Germline-derived CDR1 and CDR2 are GTSNPN and SVGIG (reference sequence). DNA for the CDR3: TGTGCCTGGAGAAGGACAGGAGAAAAACTGTTTTTT. It encodes CAWRRTGEKLFF.

This chain connects TRBV19 to TRBJ1-3; D is possibly TRBD1 (5 bases). Trimming removed 4 bases from V and 4 bases from J, with 11 bases in between. This CDR3 spans 14 amino acids. Germline CDR1 is LNHDA and CDR2 is SQIVND (reference sequence). The CDR3 DNA sequence: TGTGCCAGTAGTACCGGACACTTAGGAAACACCATATATTTT. Translation: CASSTGHLGNTIYF.

Concerning this clone itself: Its ends do not fully match the called genes, so a read error is possible. The chain recombines TRBV25-1 with TRBJ1-2; 10 bases map to TRBD1. Germline V gene lookup returns CDR1 MGHDK and CDR2 SYGVNS. CDR3 size: 15 residues. The CDR3 DNA reads TGTGCCAGCAGGGAATCCGGGACAGGGGTCTATGGCTACACCTTC. The encoded protein is CASRESGTGVYGYTF.

V is TRBV6-5 and J is TRBJ2-5; 7 nucleotides match TRBD2. Unmatched junction bases numbered 5, after V lost 5 bases and J lost 2 bases. The CDR3 totals 14 residues. Germline V gene sequence: CDR1 MNHEY, CDR2 SVGAGI. CDR3 nucleotide sequence: TGTGCCAGCAGTAACCGGGACTATCAAGAGACCCAGTACTTC. Residues: CASSNRDYQETQYF.

V gene TRBV6-6 combines with J gene TRBJ2-7; 7 bases agree with TRBD1. The V and J ends lost 4 bases and 3 bases, in that order; junction bases with no gene match: 6. The CDR3 loop spans 14 amino acids. CDR1 is MNHNY, CDR2 SVGAGI, per germline (reference sequence). CDR3 loop: CASSWDSQGYEQYF. The CDR3 coding sequence is TGTGCCAGCAGTTGGGACAGCCAAGGCTACGAGCAGTACTTC.

DNA of the CDR3: TGCGCCAGCAGCTCTAGCGGGGGGCCTGCAGATACGCAGTATTTT. Amino acid sequence: CASSSSGGPADTQYF. This chain connects TRBV5-1 to TRBJ2-3, with TRBD2 matching over 11 bases. The length of the CDR3 is 15 residues. V was pared by 3 bases and J by 4 bases, with 4 bases of the junction left unmatched. In germline, CDR1 is SGHRS, CDR2 YFSETQ.

V gene TRBV2 combines with J gene TRBJ1-1; 8 positions agree with TRBD1. The CDR3 covers 13 residues. V dropped 5 bases and J dropped 11; count of bases not matched to a gene: 10. Per germline, CDR1 SNHLY and CDR2 FYNNEI. The CDR3 reads CASSSFGQGGAFF. The CDR3 bases are TGTGCCAGCAGTAGCTTCGGACAGGGAGGGGCTTTCTTT.

The DNA of the CDR3 is TGCGCCAGCAGCCAAGGGACGGGGTATGGCTACACCTTC. It specifies CASSQGTGYGYTF. The chain recombines TRBV4-1 with TRBJ1-2; D is unresolved. Trimming cost V 1 base and J 5 bases, with 8 bases left between them. Germline lookup yields CDR1 MGHRA and CDR2 YSYEKL. The CDR3 is made up of 13 amino acids.

This clone was found once. The rearrangement joins TRBV19 to TRBJ1-5, with a possible D match to TRBD1 (5 bases). V was cut by 1 base and J by 3 bases, with 10 bases left in between. There are 15 residues in the CDR3. Germline V gene data show CDR1 as LNHDA and CDR2 as SQIVND (reference sequence). CDR3 bases: TGTGCCAGTAGTATAGGGGGCAGGATCAATCAGCCCCAGCATTTT. Protein sequence: CASSIGGRINQPQHF.

The table lists this clone with a count of one. Other DNA variants within this sample encode the same CDR3. This sequence joins TRBV2 and TRBJ1-3; D may be TRBD1 (5 bases). Germline lookup yields CDR1 SNHLY and CDR2 FYNNEI. V lost 4 bases to trimming and J lost 1 base, with 8 bases between them. The CDR3 length is 14 residues. The CDR3 is CASSGQGSGNTIYF. DNA for the CDR3: TGTGCCAGCAGTGGTCAGGGATCTGGAAACACCATATATTTT. Combining the CDR3 with reference TRBV2 and TRBJ1-3 gives the whole variable domain EPEVTQTPSHQVTQMGQEVILRCVPISNHLYFYWYRQILGQKVEFLVSFYNNEISEKSEIFDDQFSVERPDGSNFTLKIRSTKLEDSAMYFCASSGQGSGNTIYFGEGSWLTVV.